A selection of T cell receptor beta chains follows, all from one sample in a study of regulatory T cells in long-lasting Graves disease. TCRdb reprocessed the multiplex PCR reads via MiXCR and lists one record per CDR3 protein. The profile shows approximately 400,000 distinct CDR3 sequences, about 15% of them singletons. Another study also made use of these data, one on T cells in Graves' hyperthyroidism and ophthalmopathy.

The source material was peripheral blood mononuclear cells (PBMCs), sampled at new diagnosis, from a patient treated with antithyroid drugs. These receptors came from a woman in her thirties with Graves disease. CDR3s include the opening cysteine and the closing phenylalanine or tryptophan. D genes are given only for firm matches. Some rows mark clone size as missing; the rest say once, few, many or name a class of expanded clone.

clone_size j_call d_call v_call cdr3_nt cdr3_aa
many TRBJ2-3 NA TRBV11-2 TGTGCCAGCAGCCCGAGAGACCCCCCCACAGATACGCAGTATTTT CASSPRDPPTDTQYF
many TRBJ1-1 TRBD1 TRBV5-1 TGCGCCAGCAGCTTGGCGGGACAGAGCTCTGAAGCTTTCTTT CASSLAGQSSEAFF
many TRBJ1-1 NA TRBV12-3/TRBV12-4 TGTGCCAGCAGTCCGAAAACGACGTTGAACACTGAAGCTTTCTTT CASSPKTTLNTEAFF
NA TRBJ2-7 NA TRBV28 TGTGCCAGCAGCTACCTACGGGGACCCTCCTACGGGCAGTACTTC CASSYLRGPSYGQYF
many TRBJ1-6 TRBD1 TRBV3-1 TGTGCCAGCAGCCAGGACAGGTTCTTTTCACCCCTCCACTTT CASSQDRFFSPLHF
NA TRBJ2-5 NA TRBV4-2 TGTGCCAGCAGCCCCCCCCAGGGAGGATATGAGACCCAGTACTTC CASSPPQGGYETQYF
NA TRBJ2-3 NA TRBV28 TGTGCCAGCAGAATTATGGACGACACAGATACGCAGTATTTT CASRIMDDTDTQYF
few TRBJ1-2 TRBD1 TRBV10-2 TGCGCCAGCAGTGACCCAGGGGGGTCTTCCTATGGCTACACCTTC CASSDPGGSSYGYTF
many TRBJ1-1 TRBD1 TRBV6-1 TGTGCCAGCAGTGGGGGACAGTGGAACACTGAAGCTTTCTTT CASSGGQWNTEAFF
NA TRBJ2-4 TRBD2 TRBV20-1 TGCAGTGCTATGATGCTAGCGGGGGAAAACATTCAGTACTTC CSAMMLAGENIQYF
many TRBJ2-5 TRBD2 TRBV11-1 TGTGCCAGCAGCCTACCGCTGATTCAGACTAGCGGGAGGGCAGAGACCCAGTACTTC CASSLPLIQTSGRAETQYF
NA TRBJ2-5 TRBD2 TRBV20-1 TGCAGTGCCAGTAGCGGGAGGAGTGGAGAGACCCAGTACTTC CSASSGRSGETQYF
many TRBJ1-5 NA TRBV7-2 TGTGCCAGCAGCTTATTGTCGACGGGCAATCAGCCCCAGCATTTT CASSLLSTGNQPQHF
few TRBJ2-1 TRBD2 TRBV15 TGTGCCACCAGCCTTGGGGGACTAGGAAACAATGAGCAGTTCTTC CATSLGGLGNNEQFF
many TRBJ2-7 NA TRBV6-2/TRBV6-3 TGTGCCAGCAGTTACTCCTACGACGAGCAGTACTTC CASSYSYDEQYF
many TRBJ2-2 TRBD2 TRBV6-1 TGTGCCACCCTTTGGACTAGCGGGAGGTACACCGGGGAGCTGTTTTTT CATLWTSGRYTGELFF
many TRBJ2-5 TRBD2 TRBV20-1 TGCAGTGCTAGGGACCGACTAGCGGCCCTCCAAGAGACCCAGTACTTC CSARDRLAALQETQYF
few TRBJ2-7 TRBD1 TRBV12-3/TRBV12-4 TGTGCCAGCAGCCCCGGGACAGGGTCGATTACCTACGAGCAGTACTTC CASSPGTGSITYEQYF
NA TRBJ1-4 NA TRBV6-1 TGTGCCAGCAGTGAAGTCCTATCTGCTAATGAAAAACTGTTTTTT CASSEVLSANEKLFF
NA TRBJ2-3 NA TRBV7-9 TGTGCCAGCAATCCGGAAGAAGATGGGAGCACAGATACGCAGTATTTT CASNPEEDGSTDTQYF
few TRBJ2-2 NA TRBV28 TGTGCCAGCAATGAGTACACCGGGGAGCTGTTTTTT CASNEYTGELFF
NA TRBJ1-1 TRBD1 TRBV5-1 TGCGCCAGCAGCTTGGGTTCAGGAGCCAGGGGGGAAGCTTTCTTT CASSLGSGARGEAFF
many TRBJ2-1 NA TRBV30 TGTGCCTGGAGTGTGGCTAGCATCGTAAATGAGCAGTTCTTC CAWSVASIVNEQFF
many TRBJ1-1 TRBD1 TRBV3-1 TGTGCCAGCAGCCTCGGAGTACAGGGGACTGAAGCTTTCTTT CASSLGVQGTEAFF
NA TRBJ2-1 NA TRBV28 TGTGCCAGCAGTGCCCCCCCCGAGGCGACCCATGAGCAGTTCTTC CASSAPPEATHEQFF
many TRBJ2-3 NA TRBV24-1 TGTGCCACCAGTGAGCGGCTCAGCACAGATACGCAGTATTTT CATSERLSTDTQYF
few TRBJ1-2 TRBD1 TRBV6-1 TGTGCCAGCAGGCCCTGGACGACAGGGGGCTTTGGCTACACCTTC CASRPWTTGGFGYTF
NA TRBJ1-2 TRBD1 TRBV6-5 TGTGCCAGCAGTTACCTGTCAACGGGACAGGGGAACTATGGCTACACCTTC CASSYLSTGQGNYGYTF
NA TRBJ2-1 NA TRBV12-3/TRBV12-4 TGTGCCAGCAGTCGAGTATTGGGGCCGTGGAATGAGCAGTTCTTC CASSRVLGPWNEQFF
many TRBJ2-1 NA TRBV7-2 TGTGCCAGCAGCTTACGGACTCTGGGCGATGAGCAGTTCTTC CASSLRTLGDEQFF
many TRBJ1-1 NA TRBV10-3 TGTGCCATCAGAAGCAGAGGGGAGGATACTGAAGCTTTCTTT CAIRSRGEDTEAFF
many TRBJ2-3 NA TRBV25-1 TGTGCCAGCATTGGCGCAACAGGACAGAGCACAGATACGCAGTATTTT CASIGATGQSTDTQYF
few TRBJ1-5 TRBD1 TRBV15 TGTGCCACCAGCGGGACAGGGGGGAGCAATCAGCCCCAGCATTTT CATSGTGGSNQPQHF
NA TRBJ1-2 NA TRBV24-1 TGTGCCACCAGTGATTCGCGGGATTTGGATGGCTACACCTTC CATSDSRDLDGYTF
NA TRBJ1-5 NA TRBV5-6 TGTGCCAGCAGGCGAAGGCGTGAGGTTTCCAATCAGCCCCAGCATTTT CASRRRREVSNQPQHF
many TRBJ2-1 TRBD2 TRBV11-2 TGTGCCAGCAGCTTACGGTGGACTAGCGGGAGGGCTCCCTACAATGAGCAGTTCTTC CASSLRWTSGRAPYNEQFF
once TRBJ1-5 NA TRBV30 TGTGCCTGGAGTCAACCACGGGCAGGGCCAAGGTCACCCCAGCATTTT CAWSQPRAGPRSPQHF
many TRBJ2-1 TRBD2 TRBV6-2/TRBV6-3 TGTGCCAGCAGTTTAACGCCATCAACTGCGGGAGTTGTGTTCTTC CASSLTPSTAGVVFF
once TRBJ1-2 NA TRBV24-1 TGTGCCACCAGTGGCTCCGACTATGGCTACACCTTC CATSGSDYGYTF
few TRBJ2-7 NA TRBV30 TGTGCCTGGAGGCTCCCAAGGACCCTTTCCTACGAGCAGTACTTC CAWRLPRTLSYEQYF
NA TRBJ2-4 TRBD2 TRBV9 TGTGCCAGCAGCGCAGGACTAGCGGGAGGGCCGAAGGAGGGAGAAAACATTCAGTACTTC CASSAGLAGGPKEGENIQYF
few TRBJ2-7 TRBD2 TRBV11-1 TGTGCCAGCAGCGGCGGGAGTTCTGGCGAGCAGTACTTC CASSGGSSGEQYF
many TRBJ1-1 NA TRBV27 TGTGCCAGCAGTTTTCGGTCAAGAGTCGCGGGGGTAGGGACCATGAACACTGAAGCTTTCTTT CASSFRSRVAGVGTMNTEAFF
many TRBJ1-1 TRBD1 TRBV18 TGTGCCAGCTCACGAGGGACAGGAGCAGCTTTCTTT CASSRGTGAAFF
many TRBJ2-3 NA TRBV5-5 TGTGCCAGCAGCTTCAGGGACCCAGATACGCAGTATTTT CASSFRDPDTQYF
NA TRBJ2-3 TRBD2 TRBV20-1 TGCAGTGCTAGCCGCCCGGCGGGAGGGCCTCATACGCAGTATTTT CSASRPAGGPHTQYF
many TRBJ2-1 NA TRBV5-1 TGCGCCAGCAGCTCCCACGCCAATAGTGAGCAGTTCTTC CASSSHANSEQFF
once TRBJ2-5 TRBD1 TRBV7-3 TGTGCCAGCAGCTCGTTACAGGGGGAGACCCAGTACTTC CASSSLQGETQYF
few TRBJ1-1 TRBD1 TRBV19 TGTGCCAGTAGTTCGGTGATACAGGGGATGAACACTGAAGCTTTCTTT CASSSVIQGMNTEAFF
NA TRBJ1-2 NA TRBV7-2 TGTGCCAGCAGCTCCGGGCGGGCCAGCTACTATGGCTACACCTTC CASSSGRASYYGYTF
many TRBJ2-1 NA TRBV6-2/TRBV6-3 TGTGCCAGCAGCGAAAGGGACACCCTGGTTGGGCAGTTCTTC CASSERDTLVGQFF
NA TRBJ2-5 NA TRBV28 TGTGCCAGCAGTTCCCACGGTTCAGGGTCCGAGACCCAGTACTTC CASSSHGSGSETQYF
NA TRBJ2-5 NA TRBV29-1 TGCAGCGTCATGGGCAGGGAGCAGTACTTC CSVMGREQYF
many TRBJ1-4 TRBD1 TRBV29-1 TGCAGCGTTGAGTCCTACAGGGGAGAAAAACTGTTTTTT CSVESYRGEKLFF
many TRBJ2-7 NA TRBV11-2 TGTGCCAGCAGCTGGGGACGCGGGCGATCCCTCTACGAGCAGTACTTC CASSWGRGRSLYEQYF
many TRBJ1-1 TRBD1 TRBV5-1 TGCGCCAGCAGCTTGGCGAAGGGGGCCAAAGGCACTGAAGCTTTCTTT CASSLAKGAKGTEAFF
few TRBJ2-3 NA TRBV20-1 TGCAGTGGTCCGGACCCTAGGAACACAGATACGCAGTATTTT CSGPDPRNTDTQYF
few TRBJ2-5 NA TRBV19 TGTGCCAGTAACACGGGGCCACTCCAAGAGACCCAGTACTTC CASNTGPLQETQYF